One and the same sample provided the 24 T cell receptor beta chains below, sequenced in a study of blood T cell repertoires in COVID-19. Sequenced by immunoSEQ multiplex PCR; TCRdb stores in-frame clones only, minus some. Found here are under 450,000 clones, roughly 86% of them singletons; the top ten hold 1.3%. The sample taken for sequencing was PBMCs or T cells enriched from blood (not recorded which). The receptor set was obtained from a young man who had recovered from COVID-19.

The chain combines TRBV10-3 with TRBJ1-6; the match to TRBD1 covers 8 bases. Germline CDR1 is ENHRY and CDR2 is SYGVKD. The V gene end was trimmed by 6 bases and the J gene end by 6 bases; junction bases not matched to a gene: 4. The CDR3 has 14 amino acids. CDR3 sequence (DNA): TGTGCCATCAGGGAACAGGGGGGTAATTCACCCCTCCACTTT. Translated, it gives CAIREQGGNSPLHF.

In the case of this clone: Other nucleotide sequences from this sample produce the same CDR3. The V gene is TRBV18, the J gene TRBJ1-4, with D perhaps TRBD1 (6 bases). Germline CDR1 is KGHSH and CDR2 is LQKENI. The V end lost 3 bases, the J end lost 5 bases, and 10 bases lay between the germline ends. The CDR3 totals 14 residues. CDR3 coding DNA: TGTGCCAGCTCACCCGGGACACCAAATGAAAAACTGTTTTTT. Amino acids: CASSPGTPNEKLFF.

The J gene is TRBJ2-2, the V gene TRBV5-6, with 8 bases lining up with TRBD1. The CDR3 spans 16 residues. The V gene's germline CDR1 is SGHDT and CDR2 YYEEEE. J lost 6 bases, V lost 2 bases, and 9 bases had no gene match. CDR3 bases: TGTGCCAGCAGCTTAAAGGGACAGGTTGGCGCCGGGGAGCTGTTTTTT. Translation: CASSLKGQVGAGELFF.

The chain has TRBV6-2 or TRBV6-3 and TRBJ1-5; TRBD1 is a possible D gene (5 bases). V lost 4 bases to trimming and J lost 3 bases, with 13 bases between them. This CDR3 region has 15 residues. Germline V CDR1 and CDR2: MNHEY, SVGEGT. CDR3 sequence: CASSWSKGDNQPQHF. Written as DNA, the CDR3 is TGTGCCAGCAGTTGGTCGAAAGGGGACAATCAGCCCCAGCATTTT.

The chain uses TRBV5-1 and TRBJ1-3; D remains ambiguous. Germline CDR1 is SGHRS and CDR2 is YFSETQ. This CDR3 is 14 amino acids long. Trimming removed 4 bases from V and 2 bases from J, with 10 bases in between. This chain's CDR3 is CASSPEGAGNTIYF. As DNA, the CDR3 is TGCGCCAGCAGCCCGGAAGGAGCTGGAAACACCATATATTTT.

This chain uses TRBV4-2 with TRBJ1-5; D not resolved. The germline V and J ends were trimmed by 1 base and 5 bases, with 3 bases remaining between them. This CDR3 contains 12 residues. Germline CDR1 and CDR2: LGHNA and YNFKEQ. The CDR3 is CASSQADQPQHF. The CDR3 DNA sequence: TGTGCCAGCAGCCAAGCAGATCAGCCCCAGCATTTT.

Only a few counts were recorded for this clone. The rearrangement joins TRBV7-2 to TRBJ1-1, with 10 bases fitting TRBD1. Germline V gene data show CDR1 as SGHTA and CDR2 as FQGNSA. Unmatched junction bases numbered 4, after V lost 4 bases and J lost 2 bases. The CDR3 contains 15 residues. This CDR3 is CASSSWTGGNTEAFF. The CDR3 coding sequence is TGTGCCAGCAGCTCCTGGACAGGGGGAAACACTGAAGCTTTCTTT. Looking up the rest from reference TRBV7-2 and TRBJ1-1 gives the full variable domain: GAGVSQSPSNKVTEKGKDVELRCDPISGHTALYWYRQSLGQGLEFLIYFQGNSAPDKSGLPSDRFSAERTGGSVSTLTIQRTQQEDSAVYLCASSSWTGGNTEAFFGQGTRLTVV.

This clone was recorded once. The chain carries TRBV7-7 and TRBJ2-5, with 8 bases matching TRBD2. The junction had 11 bases not matched to a gene; V was cut back by 1 base and J by 1 base. Germline values: CDR1 SSHAT, CDR2 FNYEAQ (reference sequence). The CDR3 is 18 amino acids. The CDR3 bases are TGTGCCAGCAGCTTAGGTGGTCTAGCGGGTCCTTTCCAAGAGACCCAGTACTTC. Translated: CASSLGGLAGPFQETQYF. The full variable domain, with the rest looked up from reference TRBV7-7 and TRBJ2-5, is GAGVSQSPRYKVTKRGQDVTLRCDPISSHATLYWYQQALGQGPEFLTYFNYEAQPDKSGLPSDRFSAERPEGSISTLTIQRTEQRDSAMYRCASSLGGLAGPFQETQYFGPGTRLLVL.

The chain couples TRBV9 to TRBJ2-2; D is undetermined. The CDR3 has 14 residues. Germline V lookup: CDR1 SGDLS, CDR2 YYNGEE. V was trimmed by 2 bases and J by 3 bases, leaving 8 bases between them. In nucleotides, the CDR3 is TGTGCCAGCAGCGTCTACGAGCACACCGGGGAGCTGTTTTTT. Residues: CASSVYEHTGELFF.

This rearrangement joins TRBV9 to TRBJ1-2, with D perhaps TRBD1 (5 bases). CDR3 length: 14 residues. Germline-derived CDR1 and CDR2 are SGDLS and YYNGEE. Trimming stripped 4 bases from V and 3 bases from J, with 13 bases between. The CDR3 DNA reads TGTGCCAGCAGCCCGGGACGGGGGGACTATGGCTACACCTTC. It is translated as CASSPGRGDYGYTF.

The chain employs TRBV25-1 and TRBJ1-6; D may be TRBD1 (6 bases). Trimming shortened V by 2 bases and J by 9 bases, and 11 bases separated the two germline ends. Germline lookup yields CDR1 MGHDK and CDR2 SYGVNS. This CDR3 comprises 14 residues. Here the CDR3 DNA reads TGTGCCAGCAGTGAAAAGGGGGGGAGTTCACCCCTCCACTTT. Translating it yields CASSEKGGSSPLHF.

The chain carries TRBV7-3 and TRBJ1-2; tentative D call: TRBD1 (5 bases). Deletions cut 4 bases from V and 5 bases from J, with 14 bases between. CDR1 and CDR2 (germline): SGHTA, FQGTGA. CDR3 length: 14 residues. CDR3 bases: TGTGCCAGCAGCTCTGGGACGGGGGAATATGGCTACACCTTC. Translation: CASSSGTGEYGYTF.

The genes are TRBV25-1 and TRBJ1-5, with TRBD1 matching 8 bases. This CDR3 region has 16 residues. The germline gives CDR1 MGHDK, CDR2 SYGVNS. J gave up 5 bases and V 5 bases, and 11 bases lay outside the gene matches. DNA of the CDR3: TGTGCCAGCAGTCCAACCCGGACAGGGCGAGATCAGCCCCAGCATTTT. It encodes CASSPTRTGRDQPQHF.

The chain recombines TRBV6-4 with TRBJ1-1; D not certain. The V end was cut by 2 bases, the J end by 4 bases, with 8 bases between. The CDR3 has 13 residues. Germline V CDR1 and CDR2: MRHNA, SNTAGT. Here the CDR3 reads CASSDRSGTEAFF. CDR3 bases: TGTGCCAGCAGTGACAGATCGGGCACTGAAGCTTTCTTT.

CDR3 sequence: CASRSQVAEAFF. Here the CDR3 DNA reads TGTGCCAGCAGAAGTCAGGTGGCTGAAGCTTTCTTT. The genes are TRBV6-5 and TRBJ1-1; D ambiguous. CDR1 MNHEY and CDR2 SVGAGI come from the germline V gene. The CDR3 covers 12 residues. Trimming pared 6 bases from V and 6 bases from J, leaving 11 bases between.

J is TRBJ2-3 and V is TRBV5-4, with 11 positions matching TRBD2. The CDR3 covers 15 residues. The junction had 5 bases not matched to a gene; V was cut back by 4 bases and J by 4 bases. The V gene's germline CDR1 is SGHNT and CDR2 YYREEE (reference sequence). CDR3 bases: TGTGCCAGCAGCCATAGCGGGGGGGCTGCAGATACGCAGTATTTT. Its protein product is CASSHSGGAADTQYF.

This clone is judged medium-sized. In the same sample, other DNA sequences code for this CDR3. This chain uses TRBV9 with TRBJ1-6; no reliable D call. Germline V CDR1 and CDR2: SGDLS, YYNGEE. The CDR3 is made up of 16 amino acids. V dropped 1 base and J dropped 0 bases, with 8 bases sitting between them. The CDR3, as DNA: TGTGCCAGCAGCGTAACGGAGAGCTCCTATAATTCACCCCTCCACTTT. This encodes CASSVTESSYNSPLHF.

This chain joins TRBV7-2 and TRBJ2-7; TRBD2 agrees at 10 bases. CDR3 length: 15 amino acids. The V and J ends lost 3 bases and 2 bases, in that order; junction bases with no gene match: 4. Germline CDR1 is SGHTA and CDR2 is FQGNSA. The chain's CDR3 is CASSFLAGATYEQYF. The CDR3 DNA reads TGTGCCAGCAGCTTTCTAGCGGGGGCGACCTACGAGCAGTACTTC.

The chain employs TRBV4-3 and TRBJ1-5; possibly TRBD1 for D (6 bases). Looked up from germline, CDR1 is LGHNA and CDR2 is YSLEER. V gave up 3 bases and J gave up 7 bases, with 13 bases separating them. The CDR3 length is 14 residues. For the CDR3, the DNA is TGCGCCAGCAGCCATCCAGGGGAGGGACAGCCCCAGCATTTT. As protein: CASSHPGEGQPQHF.

V gene TRBV7-6 combines with J gene TRBJ2-7; 7 nucleotides align to TRBD1. The CDR3 is 13 amino acids. After removal of 5 bases from V and 2 bases from J, the junction contained 3 bases not matched to a gene. The germline V gene has CDR1 SGHVS and CDR2 FNYEAQ. DNA of the CDR3: TGTGCCAGCAGCCTGGACAGGCCCTACGAGCAGTACTTC. Protein: CASSLDRPYEQYF.

The chain couples TRBV6-5 to TRBJ1-1, with a tentative D call TRBD1 (5 bases). From germline, CDR1 is MNHEY and CDR2 SVGAGI. CDR3 length: 15 amino acids. The V end was cut by 5 bases, the J end by 1 base, with 14 bases between. CDR3 DNA: TGTGCCAGCAGTCCCTGGGGCAGAGGGAACACTGAAGCTTTCTTT. Its protein product is CASSPWGRGNTEAFF.

The chain carries TRBV5-5 and TRBJ2-1, with 9 bases aligning to TRBD2. V lost 4 bases, J lost 4 bases, and 6 bases stayed unmatched. Germline values: CDR1 SGHKS, CDR2 YYEKEE (reference sequence). There are 15 residues in the CDR3. The CDR3 is CASSLERGAYNEQFF. The CDR3 DNA reads as TGTGCCAGCAGCCTCGAGCGGGGGGCTTACAATGAGCAGTTCTTC.

The chain has TRBV30 and TRBJ1-2; the match to TRBD1 covers 7 bases. CDR1 and CDR2 from the germline V gene are GTSNPN and SVGIG (reference sequence). V was pared by 3 bases and J by 8 bases, with 9 bases of the junction left unmatched. This CDR3 region has 13 residues. CDR3 in amino acids: CAWSETGFGGYTF. The CDR3 coding sequence is TGTGCCTGGAGCGAGACAGGGTTTGGAGGCTACACCTTC.

To note about this clone: One end of the junction does not line up with germline, which may come from a read error. The V call is TRBV4-1, the J call TRBJ2-5, with no clear D. This CDR3 is 15 amino acids long. Germline CDR1 reads MGHRA; CDR2 reads YSYEKL. For the CDR3, the DNA is TGCGCCAGCAGTCAAGAGATACACCTCCAAGAGACCCAGTACTTC. Its protein product is CASSQEIHLQETQYF.